The 9 T cell receptor beta chains below come from one sample, sequenced in a study of OX40 agonist ivuxolimab in advanced cancers. TCRdb's copy holds only in-frame clones and misses some; the assay was immunoSEQ multiplex PCR. The sample yields over 85,000 clones, 89% seen once. This specimen was CD4+ or CD8+ T cells sorted from blood, taken in a trial of the OX40 agonist ivuxolimab. All receptors derive from an adult with an advanced solid tumor such as melanoma, head and neck, liver or kidney cancer.

The J gene is TRBJ2-7, the V gene TRBV6-5, with TRBD2 as a possible D gene (6 bases). Trimming took 7 bases from V and 4 from J, leaving 11 bases between them. The CDR3 consists of 12 residues. CDR1 MNHEY and CDR2 SVGAGI come from the germline V gene. Here the CDR3 reads CASTVRGYEQYF. CDR3 bases: TGTGCCAGCACAGTGCGGGGATACGAGCAGTACTTC.

V and J are TRBV10-3 and TRBJ1-5, with D uncertain. CDR3 length equals 15 residues. Trimming took off 1 base at V and 2 bases at J, with 9 bases between the two ends. Germline V CDR1 and CDR2: ENHRY, SYGVKD. CDR3 residues: CAISELIDGNQPQHF. DNA for the CDR3: TGTGCCATCAGTGAGTTAATTGATGGCAATCAGCCCCAGCATTTT.

This clone was recorded only once. The chain uses TRBV6-5 and TRBJ2-7; D may be TRBD2 (5 bases). The V end lost 2 bases, the J end lost 3 bases, and 11 bases lay between the germline ends. Germline CDR1 reads MNHEY; CDR2 reads SVGAGI. The CDR3 spans 14 residues. The DNA of the CDR3 is TGTGCCAGCAGTTACGGCCGGGGATTCTACGAGCAGTACTTC. Translated: CASSYGRGFYEQYF.

The J gene is TRBJ1-2, the V gene TRBV5-1, with D uncertain. Germline V gene lookup returns CDR1 SGHRS and CDR2 YFSETQ. Trimming removed 1 base from V and 7 bases from J, with 20 bases in between. This CDR3 is 16 amino acids long. This CDR3 is CASSLSGSLLDSGYTF. CDR3 nucleotide sequence: TGCGCCAGCAGCTTGTCAGGCTCTTTATTGGATTCTGGCTACACCTTC.

J is TRBJ1-6 and V is TRBV27; 7 bases are shared with TRBD1. This CDR3 spans 18 amino acids. Trimming removed 0 bases from V and 7 bases from J; junction bases left unmatched: 12. CDR1 is MNHEY, CDR2 SMNVEV, per germline (reference sequence). As DNA, the CDR3 is TGTGCCAGCAGTTTATCCTTACCCGGGACAGCCTTCAATTCACCCCTCCACTTT. It is translated as CASSLSLPGTAFNSPLHF.

The chain links TRBV6-6 to TRBJ1-2; D ambiguous. The CDR3 extends over 12 amino acids. Trimming pared 1 base from V and 7 bases from J, leaving 7 bases between. From germline, CDR1 is MNHNY and CDR2 SVGAGI (reference sequence). CDR3 amino acids: CASSYFRSGYTF. DNA for the CDR3: TGTGCCAGCAGTTACTTTAGGTCTGGCTACACCTTC.

Written as DNA, the CDR3 is TGTGCCAGCAGTCCGTGGGATCAGACCTACGAGCAGTACTTC. Translated, it gives CASSPWDQTYEQYF. The chain combines TRBV6-1 with TRBJ2-7, with D unclear. This CDR3 has 14 amino acids. CDR1 and CDR2 from the germline V gene are MNHNS and SASEGT. V was cut by 5 bases and J by 2 bases, with 13 bases left in between.

Only one count was recorded for this clone. The chain employs TRBV7-2 and TRBJ2-2; D ambiguous. The CDR3 contains 12 residues. Trimming shortened V by 5 bases and J by 4 bases, and 5 bases separated the two germline ends. Germline V lookup: CDR1 SGHTA, CDR2 FQGNSA. The CDR3: CASSHATGELFF. The CDR3 DNA follows: TGTGCCAGCAGCCATGCCACCGGGGAGCTGTTTTTT.

V gene TRBV7-2 combines with J gene TRBJ2-7, with TRBD2 identical over 7 bases. Germline loops: CDR1 SGHTA, CDR2 FQGNSA. J was trimmed by 6 bases and V by 5 bases; bases with no gene match: 10. This CDR3 spans 14 amino acids. In DNA, the CDR3 is TGTGCCAGCAGCGTTAATCTGGGGGAGGGCGAGCAGTACTTC. Protein: CASSVNLGEGEQYF.